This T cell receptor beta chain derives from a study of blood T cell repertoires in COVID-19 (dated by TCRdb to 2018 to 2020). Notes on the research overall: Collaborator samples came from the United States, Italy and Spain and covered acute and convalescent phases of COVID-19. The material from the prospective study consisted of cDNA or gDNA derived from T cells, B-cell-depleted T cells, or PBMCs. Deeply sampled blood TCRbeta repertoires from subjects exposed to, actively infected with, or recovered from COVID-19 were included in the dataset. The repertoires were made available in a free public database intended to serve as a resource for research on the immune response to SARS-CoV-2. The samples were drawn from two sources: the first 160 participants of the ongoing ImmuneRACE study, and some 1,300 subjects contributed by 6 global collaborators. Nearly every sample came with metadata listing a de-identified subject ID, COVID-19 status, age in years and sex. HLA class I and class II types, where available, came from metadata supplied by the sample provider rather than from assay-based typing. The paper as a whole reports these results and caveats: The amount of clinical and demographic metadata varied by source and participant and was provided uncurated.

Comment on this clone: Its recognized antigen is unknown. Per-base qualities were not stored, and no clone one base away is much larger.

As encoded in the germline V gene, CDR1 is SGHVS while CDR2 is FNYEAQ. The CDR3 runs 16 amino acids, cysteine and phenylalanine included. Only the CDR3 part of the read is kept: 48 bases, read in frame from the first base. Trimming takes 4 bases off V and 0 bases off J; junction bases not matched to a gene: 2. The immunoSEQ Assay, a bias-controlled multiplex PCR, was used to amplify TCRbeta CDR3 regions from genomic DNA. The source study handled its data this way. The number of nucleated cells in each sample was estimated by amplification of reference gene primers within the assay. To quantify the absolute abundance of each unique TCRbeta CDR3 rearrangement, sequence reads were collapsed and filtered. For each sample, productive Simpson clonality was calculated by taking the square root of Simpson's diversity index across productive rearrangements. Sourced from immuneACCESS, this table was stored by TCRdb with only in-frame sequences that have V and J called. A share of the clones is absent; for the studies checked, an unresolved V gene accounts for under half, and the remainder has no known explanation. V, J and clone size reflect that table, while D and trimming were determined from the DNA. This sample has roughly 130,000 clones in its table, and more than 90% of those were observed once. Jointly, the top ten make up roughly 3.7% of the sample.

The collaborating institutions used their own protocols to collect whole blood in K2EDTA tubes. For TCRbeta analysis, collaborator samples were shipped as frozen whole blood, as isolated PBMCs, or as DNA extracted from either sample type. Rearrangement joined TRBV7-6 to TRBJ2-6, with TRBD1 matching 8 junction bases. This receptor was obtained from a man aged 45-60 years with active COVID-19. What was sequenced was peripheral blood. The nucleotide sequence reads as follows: TGTGCCAGCAGCTCAGGACAGGGCTCTGGGGCCAACGTCCTGACTTTC. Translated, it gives CASSSGQGSGANVLTF.